The clone carrying this T cell receptor (beta chain) was counted at least ten times. The CDR3 contains 19 residues. Germline-derived CDR1 and CDR2 are SGHRS and YFSETQ. The V gene lost 0 bases and the J gene lost 4 bases, with 26 bases spanning the gap. MiXCR, applied by TCRdb to the 5' RACE reads, yields one record per CDR3 protein. The table records 350,000 or so distinct CDR3 sequences, approximately 10% of them present only once. The source of the sample is a study of CD8 T cells in ankylosing spondylitis. The sequence was obtained from a female donor with ankylosing spondylitis or in good health (not recorded which). The sample was blood, either unsorted or a sorted T cell fraction (not recorded which). The chain has TRBV5-1 and TRBJ2-7; D unresolved. The CDR3 reads CASSLGLFAVRQMGYEQYF. CDR3 DNA sequence: TGCGCCAGCAGCTTGGGCCTTTTCGCAGTGAGACAAATGGGGTACGAGCAGTACTTC.